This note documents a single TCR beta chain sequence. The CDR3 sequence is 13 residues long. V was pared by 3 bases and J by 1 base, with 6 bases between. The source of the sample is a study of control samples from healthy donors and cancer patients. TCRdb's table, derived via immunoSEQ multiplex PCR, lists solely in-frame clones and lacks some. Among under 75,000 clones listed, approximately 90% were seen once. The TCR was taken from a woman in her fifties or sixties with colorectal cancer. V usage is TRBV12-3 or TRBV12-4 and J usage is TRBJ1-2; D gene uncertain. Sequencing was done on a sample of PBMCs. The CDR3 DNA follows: TGTGCCAGCAGTTTGACCGATAACTATGGCTACACCTTC. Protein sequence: CASSLTDNYGYTF.